This TCR beta chain was sequenced in a study of immune cell composition in non-small cell lung cancer. General study findings and limits: Shared sequences between tumour-reactive and dominant in vivo clones were not proven.

Normal lung was sampled as far from the tumour as possible, at least 3 cm. The germline V and J ends were trimmed by 7 bases and 6 bases, with 21 bases remaining between them. The CDR3 contains 16 residues. The germline gives CDR1 MDHEN, CDR2 SYDVKM. In regard to this clone: Its matching antigen is unknown.

Assay: immunoSEQ multiplex PCR; the TCRdb copy retains only in-frame clones and omits some. This sample yields roughly 15,000 clones, of which about 80% are seen a single time; 9.8% belongs to the top ten. These data also featured in a second study, about CD4 T cells in lung cancer.

This clonotype was sampled from a human donor with non-small cell lung cancer. The sequenced sample was non-adjacent lung tissue. The J gene is TRBJ2-2, the V gene TRBV28; either TRBD1 or TRBD2 may fit D (5 bases each). The CDR3 bases are TGTGCCAGCATGACGGGGCGGATGGGGTTTCCCGGGGAGCTGTTTTTT. Protein sequence: CASMTGRMGFPGELFF.